Below, one T cell receptor (beta chain) is given with its context. The antigen this receptor binds is unknown. The input lacks base qualities; no much larger clone sits a single base away. Germline trimming amounts to 6 bases on V and 1 base on J, with 4 as the count of junction bases outside the gene matches. CDR1 and CDR2 were assigned from the germline V gene (reference sequence) as SEHNR and FQNEAQ. The CDR3 has 15 amino acids, counting the end cysteine and phenylalanine. CDR3 DNA is the only sequence kept; it has 45 bases, read in frame from the first base. Using the deep immunoSEQ assay, TCR CDR3 regions were amplified from genomic DNA by multiplex PCR. Genomic DNA extracted from each cell subset was distributed evenly over all wells of several immunoSEQ 96-well plates, and each plate served as one replicate. For unsorted PBMC, around 300 ng genomic DNA, equal to 30,000 or so T cell genomes, was loaded into each replicate PCR. Unsorted PBMC genomic DNA was sequenced across ten immunoSEQ deep assay plates. Purified libraries were quantified with a Qubit 3.0 fluorometer, sized on a Bioanalyzer 2100, and re-quantified with the KAPA Library Quantification kit. Every immunoSEQ 96-well plate was sequenced on a dedicated single-read 150-cycle Illumina NextSeq 550 flow cell. Per the authors' processing: Because the immunoSEQ output included only junctional sequences and no quality scores, the filtering could not be the same as the filtering used for full-length reads. Sequences were annotated with PyIR, a Python wrapper for IgBLAST v1.9, and V/J genes and CDR3 were assigned using IMGT germline references. Reads were removed for weak V/J assignments (E-value above 1e-6), missing CDR3, stop codons, out-of-frame junctions, or ambiguous translated residues. V3J clonotypes were defined as sequences sharing an identical inferred V gene, J gene, and CDR3 amino acid sequence. Percentage overlap between repertoires was computed as shared unique clonotypes divided by the size of the smaller repertoire. Three approaches were used to assess repertoire richness: RTK rarefaction, the Chao1 estimator, and Recon v2.1 estimates of unobserved clonotypes. The table comes from immuneACCESS by way of TCRdb, which keeps in-frame sequences with V and J called. Part of the clones is missing from these tables; in studies checked, under half for an unresolved V gene and the rest for unknown reasons. That table supplies the V and J calls and clone size; D and trimming were determined from the DNA. The sample includes about half a million clones, with less than 85% observed a single time. The ten largest account for 10% to 15% of the sample.

The sample comes from a study of shared clonotypes between healthy human individuals (dated by TCRdb to 2020 to 2021). With respect to the entire study: A few men and a couple of women, aged 18 to 49 years, made up the cohort. To estimate repertoire size and how much clonotypes are shared between individuals, the study performed deep sequencing of blood TCR repertoires from five healthy adults. Libraries were prepared and TCR repertoires were sequenced by different laboratories using diverse techniques, in order to increase sequencing depth and limit assay-specific biases. Leukapheresis yielded between about 0.94 and 9.5 billion PBMCs per donor. Broad study findings and their caveats: Pairwise subsampling indicated that sequencing depth was expected to affect the degree of clonotype sharing among donors. Because the study included only a small number of donors, the genetic and exposure-history diversity represented was limited. Only blood was sampled, and tissue TCR repertoires likely differ from those in blood.

Healthy HIV-negative adults with no recently reported acute infections or vaccinations were included as donors. Every donor was a Caucasian adult residing in Nashville, Tennessee, USA. For unsorted samples, 90 million or so PBMCs were counted and genomic DNA was extracted with the QIAamp DNA Blood Mini kit. After blood collection by leukapheresis, PBMCs were isolated using Ficoll-Histopaque density gradient centrifugation and then cryopreserved in the vapor phase of liquid nitrogen. This receptor was obtained from a woman between 35 and 50 years old in good health. Some clones in this sample may be carry-over from other donors' samples. The rearrangement joined TRBV7-9 to TRBJ2-1; 9 central nucleotides agree with TRBD2. Material: PBMCs. The CDR3 loop reads CASSSTSGSYNEQFF. The DNA sequence follows: TGTGCCAGCAGTTCGACTAGCGGATCCTACAATGAGCAGTTCTTC.